Listed below are T cell receptor beta chains from one sample, sequenced in a study of cytomegalovirus exposure and HLA in healthy donors. Libraries were prepared by immunoSEQ multiplex PCR; TCRdb keeps only in-frame clonotypes and omits some of them. The sample has approximately 160,000 clones; around 90% are singletons. The sample was PBMCs. These receptors were obtained from a woman aged 18-35 years in good health and CMV-seropositive. The CDR3 runs from the conserved cysteine through the conserved F or W. The D gene is left open where the match is weak. Expanded clones get a size class; other rows say once, few or many, or leave the size out.

>few|TRBV27|TRBJ1-2|TRBD1
CASRFWTGSGGYTF
TGTGCCAGCCGATTCTGGACAGGCTCGGGGGGCTACACCTTC
>-|TRBV7-3|TRBJ2-2|TRBD2
CASSSLPSGIAGELFF
TGTGCCAGCAGCTCCCTCCCTAGCGGGATCGCCGGGGAGCTGTTTTTT
>-|TRBV11-3|TRBJ2-5|-
CASSLGLVEPQYF
TGTGCCAGCAGCCTAGGACTGGTGGAGCCCCAGTACTTC
>-|TRBV10-3|TRBJ2-5|-
CAISEDKGWETQYF
TGTGCCATCAGTGAGGATAAGGGGTGGGAGACCCAGTACTTC
>-|TRBV30|TRBJ2-5|TRBD1
CAWSVKGAGETQYF
TGTGCCTGGAGTGTAAAGGGGGCAGGGGAGACCCAGTACTTC
>-|TRBV5-1|TRBJ1-1|-
CASSLRQQHTEAFF
TGCGCCAGCAGCTTACGACAGCAGCACACTGAAGCTTTCTTT
>-|TRBV19|TRBJ1-4|TRBD1
CASSIRDRGLTNEKLFF
TGTGCCAGTAGTATCCGGGACAGGGGGCTTACTAATGAAAAACTGTTTTTT
>once|TRBV11-2|TRBJ2-5|-
CASSSTTGHQETQYF
TGTGCCAGCAGCTCGACGACAGGCCACCAAGAGACCCAGTACTTC
>-|TRBV7-9|TRBJ2-7|TRBD1
CASSLGDRVYEQYF
TGTGCCAGCAGCTTAGGGGACAGGGTCTACGAGCAGTACTTC
>-|TRBV7-9|TRBJ2-1|TRBD2
CASSQSWGRALNEQFF
TGTGCCAGCAGTCAAAGTTGGGGGAGGGCCTTGAATGAGCAGTTCTTC
>-|TRBV5-6|TRBJ2-2|-
CASSLVGRSGGELFF
TGTGCCAGCAGCTTGGTAGGTAGGAGCGGCGGGGAGCTGTTTTTT
>few|TRBV7-6|TRBJ2-2|TRBD2
CASKTVAGDIGELFF
TGTGCCAGCAAGACAGTAGCGGGAGACATCGGGGAGCTGTTTTTT
>few|TRBV29-1|TRBJ1-2|-
CSVGAQLNGYTF
TGCAGCGTTGGGGCCCAGCTTAACGGCTACACCTTC
>-|TRBV5-4|TRBJ2-7|TRBD2
CASSYPGLAPEGYEQYF
TGTGCCAGCAGCTATCCGGGACTAGCGCCCGAGGGCTACGAGCAGTACTTC
>-|TRBV6-5|TRBJ2-5|-
CASSSPRRAWTQYF
TGTGCCAGCAGTTCCCCCCGCAGGGCGTGGACCCAGTACTTC
>-|TRBV30|TRBJ2-1|-
CAWSVMSGPYNEQFF
TGTGCCTGGAGTGTAATGTCAGGGCCCTACAATGAGCAGTTCTTC
>once|TRBV4-1|TRBJ1-2|-
CASSPEWGDRYGYTF
TGCGCCAGCAGCCCCGAGTGGGGCGACAGATATGGCTACACCTTC
>-|TRBV29-1|TRBJ1-3|-
CSVSSGNTIYF
TGCAGCGTATCGTCCGGAAACACCATATATTTT
>-|TRBV27|TRBJ2-3|TRBD2
CASSLYIGGSHDTQYF
TGTGCCAGCAGTTTATACATTGGCGGGAGTCATGATACGCAGTATTTT
>-|TRBV11-1|TRBJ2-1|-
CASTYELRSNEQFF
TGTGCCAGCACCTACGAACTGAGAAGCAATGAGCAGTTCTTC
>-|TRBV7-9|TRBJ1-1|-
CASSLQGRDTEAFF
TGTGCCAGCAGCTTACAGGGTAGGGACACTGAAGCTTTCTTT
>-|TRBV30|TRBJ2-1|TRBD1
CAWRTGAYNEQFF
TGTGCCTGGAGGACAGGGGCCTACAATGAGCAGTTCTTC
>-|TRBV13|TRBJ2-7|-
CASSFPSAYEQYF
TGTGCCAGCAGCTTTCCGTCGGCCTACGAGCAGTACTTC
>-|TRBV28|TRBJ2-1|TRBD2
CASREGLAGLNEQFF
TGTGCCAGCAGGGAAGGACTAGCGGGACTCAATGAGCAGTTCTTC
>-|TRBV15|TRBJ2-7|TRBD2
CATSREGRWVREDEQYF
TGTGCCACCAGCAGAGAAGGGAGATGGGTGCGGGAGGACGAGCAGTACTTC
>once|TRBV15|TRBJ2-7|-
CATSRGSGEKYEQYF
TGTGCCACCAGCAGAGGGTCAGGTGAAAAATACGAGCAGTACTTC
>-|TRBV6-1|TRBJ1-4|-
CASSELGRVGEKLFF
TGTGCCAGCAGTGAATTAGGCAGGGTAGGAGAAAAACTGTTTTTT
>-|TRBV2|TRBJ2-7|TRBD1
CASSALGQGAYEQYF
TGTGCCAGCAGCGCCTTGGGACAGGGGGCCTACGAGCAGTACTTC
>-|TRBV28|TRBJ2-7|-
CASRSGLQALYEQYF
TGTGCCAGCAGGTCGGGACTTCAAGCCCTCTACGAGCAGTACTTC
>-|TRBV4-1|TRBJ2-7|TRBD1
CASSQQSGQGIYEQYF
TGCGCCAGCAGCCAACAATCGGGACAGGGTATCTACGAGCAGTACTTC
>-|TRBV6-5|TRBJ1-2|-
CASRPGHIYGYTF
TGTGCCAGCAGACCGGGACATATCTATGGCTACACCTTC
>-|TRBV6-1|TRBJ2-6|-
CASSELALGGANVLTF
TGTGCCAGCAGTGAACTGGCCCTTGGTGGGGCCAACGTCCTGACTTTC
>-|TRBV10-3|TRBJ1-2|-
CAISEGPGRRTNYGYTF
TGTGCCATCAGTGAGGGACCCGGGAGGAGAACTAACTATGGCTACACCTTC
>once|TRBV7-9|TRBJ1-4|-
CASSLGPGGRNEKLFF
TGTGCCAGCAGCTTAGGCCCGGGGGGCCGTAATGAAAAACTGTTTTTT
>-|TRBV5-6|TRBJ2-7|-
CASSPLGGDEQYF
TGTGCCAGCAGCCCGCTTGGAGGGGACGAGCAGTACTTC
>-|TRBV14|TRBJ1-2|TRBD1
CASSQAAGGPERYGYTF
TGTGCCAGCAGCCAAGCTGCAGGGGGCCCGGAAAGGTATGGCTACACCTTC
>-|TRBV6-6|TRBJ2-3|TRBD2
CASSGTSTSDTQYF
TGTGCCAGCAGTGGGACTAGTACTTCAGATACGCAGTATTTT
>many|TRBV11-2|TRBJ2-7|TRBD2
CASSSLAGGNEQYF
TGTGCCAGCAGCTCCCTAGCGGGAGGTAACGAGCAGTACTTC
>-|TRBV9|TRBJ1-1|-
CASSVESQNTEAFF
TGTGCCAGCAGCGTAGAATCCCAGAACACTGAAGCTTTCTTT
>-|TRBV6-5|TRBJ2-7|TRBD2
CASIRLADEQYF
TGTGCCAGCATCCGCCTAGCGGACGAGCAGTACTTC
>-|TRBV14|TRBJ2-7|TRBD1
CASSQRTGLTGSGEQYF
TGTGCCAGCAGCCAAAGAACGGGCCTGACAGGGTCGGGCGAGCAGTACTTC
>-|TRBV11-1|TRBJ1-3|-
CASSLSSGNTIYF
TGTGCCAGCAGCTTATCGTCCGGAAACACCATATATTTT
>-|TRBV6-1|TRBJ1-5|-
CASSEIFFGQTNQPQHF
TGTGCCAGCAGTGAAATCTTTTTTGGGCAGACAAATCAGCCCCAGCATTTT
>few|TRBV19|TRBJ2-2|TRBD2
CASSIPLGTSSTGELFF
TGTGCCAGTAGTATACCCCTCGGGACTAGTTCCACCGGGGAGCTGTTTTTT
>once|TRBV18|TRBJ1-2|-
CASSQDTNYGYTF
TGTGCCAGCTCACAGGACACTAACTATGGCTACACCTTC
>-|TRBV7-8|TRBJ1-2|TRBD1
CASSLLDRGKGGYTF
TGTGCCAGCAGCTTACTCGACAGGGGGAAGGGTGGCTACACCTTC
>-|TRBV7-2|TRBJ1-1|-
CASSLSTAGNTEAFF
TGTGCCAGCAGCTTATCGACAGCTGGGAACACTGAAGCTTTCTTT
>-|TRBV29-1|TRBJ2-7|-
CSVGGGKEYEQYF
TGCAGCGTTGGCGGCGGGAAGGAATACGAGCAGTACTTC
>-|TRBV28|TRBJ2-7|-
CASSFVGAVGSYEQYF
TGTGCCAGCAGTTTTGTAGGGGCGGTAGGGTCCTACGAGCAGTACTTC
>once|TRBV19|TRBJ2-1|-
CASSIVWQGKGNEQFF
TGTGCCAGTAGTATAGTTTGGCAGGGGAAGGGCAATGAGCAGTTCTTC